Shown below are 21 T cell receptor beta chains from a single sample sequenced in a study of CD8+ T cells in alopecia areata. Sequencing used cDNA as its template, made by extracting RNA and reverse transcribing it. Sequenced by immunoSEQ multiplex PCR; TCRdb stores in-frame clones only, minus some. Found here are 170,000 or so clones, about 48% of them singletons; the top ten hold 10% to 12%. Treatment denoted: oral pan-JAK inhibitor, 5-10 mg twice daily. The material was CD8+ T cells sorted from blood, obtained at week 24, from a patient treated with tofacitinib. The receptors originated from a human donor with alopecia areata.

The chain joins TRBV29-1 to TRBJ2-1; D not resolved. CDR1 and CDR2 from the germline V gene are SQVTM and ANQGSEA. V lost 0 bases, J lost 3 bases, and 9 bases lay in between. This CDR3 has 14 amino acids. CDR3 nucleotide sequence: TGCAGCGTTGAAGAAGGGTCCGACTACAATGAGCAGTTCTTC. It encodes CSVEEGSDYNEQFF.

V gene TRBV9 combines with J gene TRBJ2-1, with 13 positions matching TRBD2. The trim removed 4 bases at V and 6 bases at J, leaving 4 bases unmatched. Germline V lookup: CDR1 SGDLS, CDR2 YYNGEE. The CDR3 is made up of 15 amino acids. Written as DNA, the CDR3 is TGTGCCAGCAGCACCCGACTAGCGGGGGGCAATGAGCAGTTCTTC. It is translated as CASSTRLAGGNEQFF.

The CDR3 DNA sequence: TGTGCCAGCAGCTTAGAGCCAGGGACGGACTATGGCTACACCTTC. Its translation: CASSLEPGTDYGYTF. This chain links TRBV11-2 with TRBJ1-2; TRBD1 might be the D (5 bases). Trimming left V 0 bases short and J 3 bases short, with 11 bases between. Germline V gives CDR1 SGHAT, CDR2 FQNNGV. The CDR3 has 15 amino acids.

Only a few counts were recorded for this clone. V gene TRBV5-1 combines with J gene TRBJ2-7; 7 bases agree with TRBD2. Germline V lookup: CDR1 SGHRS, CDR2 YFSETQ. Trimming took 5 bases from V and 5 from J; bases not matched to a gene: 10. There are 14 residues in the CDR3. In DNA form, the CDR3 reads TGCGCCAGCAGAGCGGGGATGGCGCCGGACGAGCAGTACTTC. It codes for CASRAGMAPDEQYF.

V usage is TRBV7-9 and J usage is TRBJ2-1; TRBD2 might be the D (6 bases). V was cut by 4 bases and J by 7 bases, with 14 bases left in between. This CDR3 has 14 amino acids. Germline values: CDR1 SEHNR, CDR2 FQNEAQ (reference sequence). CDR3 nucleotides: TGTGCCAGCAGCTCCTATCAGGGAGGTAATGAGCAGTTCTTC. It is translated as CASSSYQGGNEQFF.

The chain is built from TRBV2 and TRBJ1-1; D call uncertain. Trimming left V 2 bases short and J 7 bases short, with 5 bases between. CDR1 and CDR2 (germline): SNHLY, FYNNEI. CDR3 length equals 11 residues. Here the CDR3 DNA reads TGTGCCAGCAGTGAATCGGGTGAAGCTTTCTTT. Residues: CASSESGEAFF. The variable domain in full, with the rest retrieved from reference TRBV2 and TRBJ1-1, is EPEVTQTPSHQVTQMGQEVILRCVPISNHLYFYWYRQILGQKVEFLVSFYNNEISEKSEIFDDQFSVERPDGSNFTLKIRSTKLEDSAMYFCASSESGEAFFGQGTRLTVV.

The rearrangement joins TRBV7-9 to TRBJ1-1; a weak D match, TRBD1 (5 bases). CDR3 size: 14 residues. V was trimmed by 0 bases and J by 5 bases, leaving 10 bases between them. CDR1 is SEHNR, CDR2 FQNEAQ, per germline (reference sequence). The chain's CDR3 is CASSLARVGTEAFF. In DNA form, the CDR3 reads TGTGCCAGCAGCTTAGCCAGGGTGGGAACTGAAGCTTTCTTT.

The CDR3 sequence: CASSYTAENEQYF. In nucleotides, the CDR3 is TGTGCCAGCAGTTACACAGCGGAGAACGAGCAGTACTTC. This chain links TRBV6-5 with TRBJ2-7, with a weak D call TRBD2 (5 bases). The CDR3 spans 13 residues. Germline CDR1 is MNHEY and CDR2 is SVGAGI. Trimming removed 2 bases at V and 5 bases at J, with 10 bases between.

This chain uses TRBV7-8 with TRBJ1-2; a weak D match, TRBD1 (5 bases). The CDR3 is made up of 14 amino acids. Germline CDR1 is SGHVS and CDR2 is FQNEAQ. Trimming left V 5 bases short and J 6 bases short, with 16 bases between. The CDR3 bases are TGTGCCAGCAGCCCTTTCCGGCAGGGTGATGGCTACACCTTC. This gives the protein CASSPFRQGDGYTF.

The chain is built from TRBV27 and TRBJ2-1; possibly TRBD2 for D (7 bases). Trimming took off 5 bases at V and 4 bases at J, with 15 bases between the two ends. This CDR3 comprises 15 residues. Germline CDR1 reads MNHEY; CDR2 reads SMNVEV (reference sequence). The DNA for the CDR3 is TGTGCCAGCAGTGCGGGGGACATACTATACAATGAGCAGTTCTTC. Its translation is CASSAGDILYNEQFF.

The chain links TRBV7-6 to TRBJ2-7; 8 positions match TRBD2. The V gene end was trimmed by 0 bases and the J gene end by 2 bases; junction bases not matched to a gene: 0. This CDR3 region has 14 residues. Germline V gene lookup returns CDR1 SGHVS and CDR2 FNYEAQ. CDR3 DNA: TGTGCCAGCAGCTTAGCGGGACTAGCCTACGAGCAGTACTTC. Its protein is CASSLAGLAYEQYF.

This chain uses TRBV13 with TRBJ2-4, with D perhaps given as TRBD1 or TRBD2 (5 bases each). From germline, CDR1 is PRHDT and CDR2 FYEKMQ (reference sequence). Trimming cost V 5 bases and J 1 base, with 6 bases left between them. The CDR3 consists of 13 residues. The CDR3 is CASSGTAKNIQYF. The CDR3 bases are TGTGCCAGCAGCGGGACGGCCAAAAACATTCAGTACTTC.

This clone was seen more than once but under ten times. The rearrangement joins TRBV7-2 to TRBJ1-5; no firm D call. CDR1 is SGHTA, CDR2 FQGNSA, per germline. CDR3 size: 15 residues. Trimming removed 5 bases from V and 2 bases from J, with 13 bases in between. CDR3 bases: TGTGCCAGCAGCCCCGTTAGAACGGGCAATCAGCCCCAGCATTTT. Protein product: CASSPVRTGNQPQHF.

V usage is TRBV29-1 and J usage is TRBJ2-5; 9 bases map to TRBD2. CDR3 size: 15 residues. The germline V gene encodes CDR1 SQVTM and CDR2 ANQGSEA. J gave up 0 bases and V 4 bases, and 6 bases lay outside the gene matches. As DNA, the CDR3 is TGCAGCGTTGTTCCTAGCGGGGACTACCAAGAGACCCAGTACTTC. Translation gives CSVVPSGDYQETQYF.

The DNA of the CDR3 is TGCGCCAGCAGCCAAAGTACGAACACTGAAGCTTTCTTT. It is translated as CASSQSTNTEAFF. The chain recombines TRBV4-3 with TRBJ1-1, with D uncertain. The CDR3 extends over 13 amino acids. V lost 2 bases and J lost 1, with 5 bases in between. CDR1 and CDR2 (germline): LGHNA, YSLEER.

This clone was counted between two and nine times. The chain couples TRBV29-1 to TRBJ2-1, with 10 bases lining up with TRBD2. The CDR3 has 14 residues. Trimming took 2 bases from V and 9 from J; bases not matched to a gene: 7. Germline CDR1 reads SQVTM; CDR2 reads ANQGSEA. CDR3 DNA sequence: TGCAGCGTTGAATGGAGCGGGGGGGTAAGTGAGCAGTTCTTC. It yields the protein CSVEWSGGVSEQFF.

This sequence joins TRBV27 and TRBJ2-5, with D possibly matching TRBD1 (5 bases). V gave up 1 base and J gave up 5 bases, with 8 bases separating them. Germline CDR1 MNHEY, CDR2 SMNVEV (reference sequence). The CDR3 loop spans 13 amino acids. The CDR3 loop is CASSLYQGETQYF. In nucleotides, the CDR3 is TGTGCCAGCAGTTTATACCAGGGTGAGACCCAGTACTTC.

This CDR3 is CSAGRGGDYGYTF. The CDR3 DNA reads TGCAGCGCCGGGAGAGGGGGGGACTATGGCTACACCTTC. The chain recombines TRBV29-1 with TRBJ1-2, with D perhaps TRBD1 (6 bases). Germline CDR1 reads SQVTM; CDR2 reads ANQGSEA. V was shortened by 7 bases and J by 3 bases, with 15 bases between the two germline ends. The CDR3 spans 13 residues.

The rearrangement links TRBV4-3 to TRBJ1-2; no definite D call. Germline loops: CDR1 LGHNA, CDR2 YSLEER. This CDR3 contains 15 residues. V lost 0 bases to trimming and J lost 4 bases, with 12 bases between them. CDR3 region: CASSQDSRTGYGYTF. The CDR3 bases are TGCGCCAGCAGCCAAGATTCAAGGACGGGCTATGGCTACACCTTC.

CDR3 in DNA: TGTGCCAGCAGTTACTCTAAGATTGGAGAGACCCAGTACTTC. It specifies CASSYSKIGETQYF. The rearrangement joins TRBV6-6 to TRBJ2-5; D is ambiguous. The CDR3 is made up of 14 amino acids. V lost 0 bases to trimming and J lost 4 bases, with 9 bases between them. Looked up from germline, CDR1 is MNHNY and CDR2 is SVGAGI (reference sequence).

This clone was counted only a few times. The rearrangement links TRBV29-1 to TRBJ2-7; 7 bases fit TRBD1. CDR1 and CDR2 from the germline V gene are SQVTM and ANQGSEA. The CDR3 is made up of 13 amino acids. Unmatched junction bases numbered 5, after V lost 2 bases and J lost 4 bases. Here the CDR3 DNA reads TGCAGCGTTGAATACGGGACAGAATACGAGCAGTACTTC. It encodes CSVEYGTEYEQYF.